This passage covers 13 T cell receptor beta chains from one sample sequenced in a study of T cells in narcolepsy (dated by TCRdb to between 2017 and 2018). Libraries came from the immunoSEQ multiplex PCR assay. Not all clones reach the TCRdb copy of this immuneACCESS table, which keeps in-frame sequences only. Checked studies attribute under half of the gap to unresolved V genes and leave the rest unexplained. The sample table contains some 25,000 clones; only one count was recorded for 75% to 90% of them. Clones ranked in the top ten supply roughly 1.3% of the sample. Sequences were obtained from CD45RA- memory CD4+ T cells from PBMCs. The cell subset or site label, as the study defines it: memory T cells sorted ex vivo from peripheral blood. The receptors were sampled from a human donor with narcolepsy.

The chain links TRBV2 to TRBJ1-1, with TRBD1 as a possible D gene (5 bases). Germline assignment: CDR1 SNHLY and CDR2 FYNNEI. The CDR3 has 14 amino acids. Trimming took off 7 bases at V and 1 base at J, with 13 bases between the two ends. CDR3 protein: CASTGQWRNTEAFF. Here the CDR3 DNA reads TGTGCCAGCACTGGACAATGGAGGAACACTGAAGCTTTCTTT.

The chain employs TRBV11-2 and TRBJ2-7; 14 bases are shared with TRBD2. The CDR3 is 15 residues long. Trimming removed 5 bases from V and 6 bases from J; junction bases left unmatched: 6. The V gene's germline CDR1 is SGHAT and CDR2 FQNNGV. DNA for the CDR3: TGTGCCAGCAGCCAGACTAGCGGGAGGGTATCCGAGCAGTACTTC. This sequence encodes CASSQTSGRVSEQYF.

The chain employs TRBV11-2 and TRBJ2-2; possible D gene TRBD2, 5 bases. CDR3 length equals 14 residues. CDR1 and CDR2 (germline): SGHAT, FQNNGV. V lost 10 bases to trimming and J lost 1 base, with 13 bases between them. The CDR3 region is CATPLGRNTGELFF. CDR3 DNA: TGTGCCACGCCCTTGGGGAGGAACACCGGGGAGCTGTTTTTT.

This rearrangement joins TRBV27 to TRBJ2-7; TRBD1 aligns across 11 bases. CDR1 is MNHEY and CDR2 is SMNVEV in the germline V gene (reference sequence). This CDR3 comprises 15 residues. Trimming took 0 bases from V and 7 from J; bases not matched to a gene: 5. The CDR3 loop reads CASSLSGQGAFEQYF. DNA of the CDR3: TGTGCCAGCAGTTTATCAGGACAGGGGGCGTTTGAGCAGTACTTC.

The chain carries TRBV5-4 and TRBJ1-1; D gene ambiguous. This CDR3 has 14 residues. CDR1 and CDR2 (germline): SGHNT, YYREEE (reference sequence). The V and J ends lost 0 bases and 5 bases respectively, with 11 bases between them. CDR3: CASSLDGEDTEAFF. The CDR3 nucleotides read TGTGCCAGCAGCTTGGACGGGGAGGATACTGAAGCTTTCTTT.

V usage is TRBV7-8 and J usage is TRBJ1-4; TRBD1 aligns across 8 bases. After removal of 1 base from V and 8 bases from J, the junction contained 3 bases not matched to a gene. The germline V gene encodes CDR1 SGHVS and CDR2 FQNEAQ. CDR3 length: 14 residues. In DNA, the CDR3 is TGTGCCAGCAGCTTAGGGGGACAGGAGGAAAAACTGTTTTTT. Amino acids: CASSLGGQEEKLFF.

This rearrangement joins TRBV5-1 to TRBJ1-2, with 9 bases identical to TRBD1. The CDR3 extends over 16 amino acids. Trimming removed 4 bases from V and 8 bases from J; junction bases left unmatched: 15. In germline, CDR1 is SGHRS, CDR2 YFSETQ. The CDR3 loop is CASSEQPTGGGFGYTF. In nucleotides, the CDR3 is TGCGCCAGCAGCGAGCAACCGACAGGGGGGGGATTCGGCTACACCTTC. Full variable domain (outside the CDR3, taken from reference TRBV5-1 and TRBJ1-2): KAGVTQTPRYLIKTRGQQVTLSCSPISGHRSVSWYQQTPGQGLQFLFEYFSETQRNKGNFPGRFSGRQFSNSRSEMNVSTLELGDSALYLCASSEQPTGGGFGYTFGSGTRLTVV.

The table lists this clone with a few counts. The chain uses TRBV7-9 and TRBJ2-3; 8 bases are a match to TRBD2. With 3 bases clipped from V and 1 base from J, the junction kept 3 bases outside the gene matches. Germline V CDR1 and CDR2: SEHNR, FQNEAQ (reference sequence). The CDR3 is 15 residues long. Here the CDR3 reads CASSFRAGGTDTQYF. CDR3 in DNA: TGTGCCAGCAGCTTTAGAGCGGGGGGCACAGATACGCAGTATTTT.

Only a few counts were recorded for this clone. The chain uses TRBV6-6 and TRBJ1-4; 10 bases are shared with TRBD1. From germline, CDR1 is MNHNY and CDR2 SVGAGI (reference sequence). V lost 5 bases, J lost 7 bases, and 10 bases stayed unmatched. This CDR3 comprises 16 residues. The CDR3 here is CASSKGQGGKFEKLFF. The CDR3, as DNA: TGTGCCAGCAGTAAAGGACAGGGGGGTAAATTTGAAAAACTGTTTTTT.

The J gene is TRBJ2-3, the V gene TRBV6-5; D gene unclear. The V gene's germline CDR1 is MNHEY and CDR2 SVGAGI. Trimming shortened V by 4 bases and J by 5 bases, and 7 bases separated the two germline ends. The CDR3 extends over 12 amino acids. CDR3 nucleotide sequence: TGTGCCAGCAGTTCCCCGCGAGATACGCAGTATTTT. This gives the protein CASSSPRDTQYF.

The chain has TRBV2 and TRBJ2-2, with D unresolved. This CDR3 has 14 residues. Between the trimmed V and J ends, which lost 2 bases and 1 base, there was a span of 5 bases. Germline V gene sequence: CDR1 SNHLY, CDR2 FYNNEI. Here the CDR3 DNA reads TGTGCCAGCAGTGAAAGCCTGAACACCGGGGAGCTGTTTTTT. Translated: CASSESLNTGELFF. The variable domain in full, with the rest retrieved from reference TRBV2 and TRBJ2-2, is EPEVTQTPSHQVTQMGQEVILRCVPISNHLYFYWYRQILGQKVEFLVSFYNNEISEKSEIFDDQFSVERPDGSNFTLKIRSTKLEDSAMYFCASSESLNTGELFFGEGSRLTVL.

V gene TRBV10-3 combines with J gene TRBJ1-5; 7 bases line up with TRBD1. The J segment lost 5 bases and the V segment lost 0 bases, leaving 4 bases of the junction unmatched. Germline V lookup: CDR1 ENHRY, CDR2 SYGVKD. CDR3 length: 15 amino acids. The CDR3 DNA follows: TGTGCCATCAGTGAGTCGGGACAGAGTTATCAGCCCCAGCATTTT. As protein: CAISESGQSYQPQHF.

The CDR3 bases are TGTGCCAGCAGTGAGCAGGGGGGAACCGGGGAGCTGTTTTTT. Translating gives CASSEQGGTGELFF. The chain is built from TRBV6-4 and TRBJ2-2; perhaps TRBD1 as D (7 bases). The CDR3 sequence is 14 residues long. Per germline, CDR1 MRHNA and CDR2 SNTAGT. Trimming cost V 3 bases and J 5 bases, with 10 bases left between them.